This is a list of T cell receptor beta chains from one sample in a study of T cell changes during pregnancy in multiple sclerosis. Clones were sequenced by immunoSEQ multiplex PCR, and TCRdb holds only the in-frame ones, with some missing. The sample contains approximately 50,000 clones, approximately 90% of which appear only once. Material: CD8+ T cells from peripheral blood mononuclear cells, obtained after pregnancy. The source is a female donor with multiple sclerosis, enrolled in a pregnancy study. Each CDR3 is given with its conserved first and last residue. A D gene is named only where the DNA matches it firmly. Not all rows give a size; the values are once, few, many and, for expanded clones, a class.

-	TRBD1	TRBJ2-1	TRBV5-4	CASSLRGTGLENEQFF	TGTGCCAGCAGCCTCAGGGGGACGGGGTTGGAGAATGAGCAGTTCTTC
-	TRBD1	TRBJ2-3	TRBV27	CASSIYRGLMDTQYF	TGTGCCAGCAGTATATACAGGGGGCTGATGGATACGCAGTATTTT
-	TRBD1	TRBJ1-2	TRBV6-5	CASRPHRGTPRGYTF	TGTGCCAGCAGACCACACAGGGGGACGCCGCGCGGCTACACCTTC
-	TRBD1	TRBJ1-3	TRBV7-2	CASSPRPGQGFGNTIYF	TGTGCCAGCAGCCCCCGCCCGGGACAGGGGTTCGGGAACACCATATATTTT
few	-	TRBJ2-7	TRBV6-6	CASIGDLTGEQYF	TGTGCCAGCATAGGAGACCTAACGGGCGAGCAGTACTTC
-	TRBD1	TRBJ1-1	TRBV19	CASRILPGQGPEAFF	TGTGCCAGTAGGATACTTCCGGGACAGGGTCCTGAAGCTTTCTTT
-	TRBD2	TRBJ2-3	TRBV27	CASSNTGGLDTQYF	TGTGCCAGCAGTAACACGGGGGGGCTAGATACGCAGTATTTT
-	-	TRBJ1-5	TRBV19	CATLRGEDQPQHF	TGTGCCACCCTCAGGGGCGAGGATCAGCCCCAGCATTTT
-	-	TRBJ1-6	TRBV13	CASSLGTRYNSPLHF	TGTGCCAGCAGCTTAGGGACGCGGTATAATTCACCCCTCCACTTT
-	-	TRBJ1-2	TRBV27	CASSLRADYGYTF	TGTGCCAGCAGTTTGAGGGCAGACTATGGCTACACCTTC
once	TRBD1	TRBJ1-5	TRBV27	CASSEAGQGFHQPQHF	TGTGCCAGCAGTGAAGCGGGACAGGGATTCCATCAGCCCCAGCATTTT
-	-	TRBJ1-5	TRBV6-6	CASSRELNQPQHF	TGTGCCAGCAGTCGAGAGCTCAATCAGCCCCAGCATTTT
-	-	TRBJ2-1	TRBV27	CASSLLGSLDEQFF	TGTGCCAGCAGTTTACTTGGTAGCCTCGATGAGCAGTTCTTC